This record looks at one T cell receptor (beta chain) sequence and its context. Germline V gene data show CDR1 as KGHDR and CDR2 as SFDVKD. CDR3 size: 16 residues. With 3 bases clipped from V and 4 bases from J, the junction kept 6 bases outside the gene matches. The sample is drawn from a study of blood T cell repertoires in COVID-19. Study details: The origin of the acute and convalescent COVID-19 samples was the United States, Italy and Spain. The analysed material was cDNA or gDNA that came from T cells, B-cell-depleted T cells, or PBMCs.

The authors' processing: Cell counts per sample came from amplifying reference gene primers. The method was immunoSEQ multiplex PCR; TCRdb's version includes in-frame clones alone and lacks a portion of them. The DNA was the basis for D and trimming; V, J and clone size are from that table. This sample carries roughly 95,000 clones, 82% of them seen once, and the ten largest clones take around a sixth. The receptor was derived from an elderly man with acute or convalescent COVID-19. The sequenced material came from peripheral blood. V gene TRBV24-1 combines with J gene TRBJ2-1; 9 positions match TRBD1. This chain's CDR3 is CATSDPGTGLYNEQFF. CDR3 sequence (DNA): TGTGCCACCAGTGATCCCGGGACAGGGTTGTACAATGAGCAGTTCTTC.